Below are 24 T cell receptor beta chains sequenced from a single sample in a study of shared T cell receptors in the human thymus. Repertoires were generated with immunoSEQ multiplex PCR, while TCRdb's copy carries only in-frame clones and drops some. The sample contains just under 550,000 clones, around 78% of which appear only once. Another study also made use of these data, one on human thymus T cells.

The sample was thymocytes. These receptors came from a boy in the first two years of life with a congenital heart defect.

The chain combines TRBV6-1 with TRBJ2-2, with 10 positions matching TRBD2. The CDR3 has 16 residues. The V and J ends lost 4 bases and 4 bases, in that order; junction bases with no gene match: 6. Germline V gives CDR1 MNHNS, CDR2 SASEGT. CDR3 region: CASSGAGGPTTGELFF. The CDR3, as DNA: TGTGCCAGCAGTGGAGCGGGAGGGCCGACCACCGGGGAGCTGTTTTTT.

V is TRBV7-4 and J is TRBJ2-1, with 9 bases lining up with TRBD1. The ends lost 4 bases at V and 5 bases at J; junction bases unmatched: 12. Germline V gene lookup returns CDR1 SGHVT and CDR2 SQSDAQ. The CDR3 sequence is 17 residues long. CDR3 protein: CASSSASRDRDHNEQFF. CDR3 coding DNA: TGTGCCAGCAGCTCCGCTTCCCGGGACAGGGACCACAATGAGCAGTTCTTC.

The rearrangement joins TRBV5-1 to TRBJ2-5, with 12 positions matching TRBD2. Germline V CDR1 and CDR2: SGHRS, YFSETQ. This CDR3 has 16 residues. The trim removed 0 bases at V and 3 bases at J, leaving 3 bases unmatched. The CDR3 DNA reads TGCGCCAGCAGCTTGGCGGGACTAGCGGGCGAAGAGACCCAGTACTTC. Its translation: CASSLAGLAGEETQYF.

The rearrangement joins TRBV29-1 to TRBJ2-1; D unresolved. This CDR3 has 10 residues. The germline V gene has CDR1 SQVTM and CDR2 ANQGSEA. Trimming cost V 3 bases and J 9 bases, with 6 bases left between them. In nucleotides, the CDR3 is TGCAGCGTTGACAGAGGTGAGCAGTTCTTC. This encodes CSVDRGEQFF.

This clone has a single count. This CDR3 is CASSLGGGRAYNEQFF. As DNA, the CDR3 is TGTGCCAGCAGCTTAGGAGGCGGGAGGGCCTACAATGAGCAGTTCTTC. V and J are TRBV11-2 and TRBJ2-1; the match to TRBD2 covers 9 bases. This CDR3 comprises 16 residues. Per germline, CDR1 SGHAT and CDR2 FQNNGV. V lost 1 base to trimming and J lost 2 bases; unmatched junction nucleotides: 3.

This clone was counted a few times. J is TRBJ1-2 and V is TRBV5-1; 12 nucleotides match TRBD1. V trimming: 1 base; J trimming: 4 bases; junction bases outside the gene matches: 8. Germline loops: CDR1 SGHRS, CDR2 YFSETQ. CDR3 length equals 17 residues. The CDR3 loop is CASSLRGDRGRGYGYTF. Here the CDR3 DNA reads TGCGCCAGCAGCTTGAGGGGGGACAGGGGGCGCGGCTATGGCTACACCTTC.

The chain is built from TRBV14 and TRBJ2-1; 9 nucleotides align to TRBD2. Germline V gene sequence: CDR1 SGHDN, CDR2 FVKESK. This CDR3 region has 15 residues. V lost 6 bases to trimming and J lost 2 bases; unmatched junction nucleotides: 5. The chain's CDR3 is CASSSGGPTYNEQFF. CDR3 nucleotides: TGTGCCAGCAGTAGCGGGGGCCCTACCTACAATGAGCAGTTCTTC.

A few counts support this clone. V is TRBV30 and J is TRBJ2-7; TRBD2 might be the D (6 bases). The CDR3 contains 14 residues. Germline assignment: CDR1 GTSNPN and CDR2 SVGIG (reference sequence). V was pared by 0 bases and J by 0 bases, with 9 bases between. The CDR3 loop is CAWSVPSASYEQYF. CDR3 DNA: TGTGCCTGGAGTGTGCCTAGCGCCTCCTACGAGCAGTACTTC. The full variable domain, rest sourced from reference TRBV30 and TRBJ2-7, is SQTIHQWPATLVQPVGSPLSLECTVEGTSNPNLYWYRQAAGRGLQLLFYSVGIGQISSEVPQNLSASRPQDRQFILSSKKLLLSDSGFYLCAWSVPSASYEQYFGPGTRLTVT.

The chain has TRBV6-5 and TRBJ2-5; 7 bases fit TRBD2. Trimming took 0 bases from V and 1 from J; bases not matched to a gene: 2. Per the germline V gene, CDR1 is MNHEY and CDR2 is SVGAGI. This CDR3 contains 15 residues. CDR3 region: CASSYSSGGQETQYF. CDR3 DNA: TGTGCCAGCAGTTACTCGTCGGGAGGCCAAGAGACCCAGTACTTC.

This rearrangement joins TRBV15 to TRBJ1-1; D is perhaps TRBD1 (6 bases). V was shortened by 0 bases and J by 1 base, with 9 bases between the two germline ends. CDR1 and CDR2 from the germline V gene are LNHNV and YYDKDF (reference sequence). This CDR3 contains 15 residues. The CDR3: CATSRDRDTNTEAFF. The CDR3 bases are TGTGCCACCAGCAGAGATAGGGACACGAACACTGAAGCTTTCTTT.

The V gene is TRBV7-2, the J gene TRBJ2-7; D perhaps matches TRBD1 (6 bases). Germline loops: CDR1 SGHTA, CDR2 FQGNSA. Trimming took 3 bases from V and 0 from J, leaving 21 bases between them. CDR3 length: 18 residues. The CDR3 coding sequence is TGTGCCAGCAGCTTCCCCGGGACACAGTCCCCGAGCTCCTACGAGCAGTACTTC. Translation gives CASSFPGTQSPSSYEQYF.

This clone was recorded only once. This rearrangement joins TRBV2 to TRBJ2-2, with D possibly being TRBD2 (5 bases). V lost 7 bases to trimming and J lost 2 bases, with 20 bases between them. The CDR3 covers 17 residues. Germline CDR1 is SNHLY and CDR2 is FYNNEI. DNA for the CDR3: TGTGCCAGCACAAGCCTCCCCGAGCGGACCAACACCGGGGAGCTGTTTTTT. Protein product: CASTSLPERTNTGELFF.

The chain employs TRBV2 and TRBJ2-1; D not resolved. V dropped 6 bases and J dropped 7 bases, with 28 bases sitting between them. Germline loops: CDR1 SNHLY, CDR2 FYNNEI. CDR3 size: 18 residues. CDR3 region: CASRHASVYRVVINEQFF. As DNA, the CDR3 is TGTGCCAGCAGGCATGCATCCGTATACAGAGTTGTTATAAATGAGCAGTTCTTC.

J is TRBJ2-7 and V is TRBV7-9; TRBD1 aligns across 9 bases. Germline CDR1 reads SEHNR; CDR2 reads FQNEAQ (reference sequence). The CDR3 sequence is 13 residues long. Trimming removed 8 bases from V and 2 bases from J; junction bases left unmatched: 4. This CDR3 reads CASPGQGPYEQYF. The CDR3 DNA is TGTGCCAGCCCGGGACAGGGACCCTACGAGCAGTACTTC.

The chain recombines TRBV29-1 with TRBJ2-7; tentatively, D is TRBD1 (6 bases). V lost 4 bases to trimming and J lost 6 bases, with 13 bases between them. From germline, CDR1 is SQVTM and CDR2 ANQGSEA. This CDR3 is 12 amino acids long. The CDR3 sequence: CSVVPTGIEQYF. CDR3 bases: TGCAGCGTTGTTCCTACAGGGATCGAGCAGTACTTC.

The chain joins TRBV5-1 to TRBJ2-2; 10 bases fit TRBD1. With 4 bases clipped from V and 2 bases from J, the junction kept 5 bases outside the gene matches. Germline values: CDR1 SGHRS, CDR2 YFSETQ. The CDR3 spans 16 residues. CDR3 DNA: TGCGCCAGCAGCCCCGGGACAGGGGTTAACACCGGGGAGCTGTTTTTT. This gives the protein CASSPGTGVNTGELFF.

The rearrangement joins TRBV5-1 to TRBJ2-7; TRBD2 might be the D (5 bases). This CDR3 contains 14 residues. V lost 4 bases, J lost 6 bases, and 17 bases lay in between. Per the germline V gene, CDR1 is SGHRS and CDR2 is YFSETQ. The CDR3 DNA reads TGCGCCAGCAGCCCAACGGACTCCCCGGCCGAGCAGTACTTC. Protein product: CASSPTDSPAEQYF.

The J gene is TRBJ2-1, the V gene TRBV7-9, with D uncertain. The CDR3 has 17 amino acids. V shed 6 bases and J shed 1 base, with 19 bases lying between them. Germline CDR1 is SEHNR and CDR2 is FQNEAQ (reference sequence). The CDR3 region has the DNA TGTGCCAGCAGAAATGCCGCAGGCCCGTGGTCCTACAATGAGCAGTTCTTC. Residues: CASRNAAGPWSYNEQFF.

The rearrangement links TRBV27 to TRBJ2-7, with 14 bases aligning to TRBD2. Per the germline V gene, CDR1 is MNHEY and CDR2 is SMNVEV (reference sequence). V lost 5 bases and J lost 4; bases outside the gene matches: 4. The CDR3 consists of 15 residues. The CDR3: CASSPTSGRGYEQYF. The CDR3, as DNA: TGTGCCAGCAGTCCGACTAGCGGGAGGGGGTACGAGCAGTACTTC.

This clone was picked up a small number of times. The chain is built from TRBV4-1 and TRBJ1-3, with TRBD1 matching 10 bases. With V trimmed by 5 bases and J by 3 bases, 7 bases remained unmatched. The germline V gene has CDR1 MGHRA and CDR2 YSYEKL. This CDR3 has 16 amino acids. This CDR3 is CASSFRTGGGGNTIYF. CDR3 nucleotide sequence: TGCGCCAGCAGCTTCCGGACAGGGGGTGGTGGAAACACCATATATTTT.

The rearrangement joins TRBV4-3 to TRBJ2-7, with TRBD1 matching over 7 bases. CDR1 is LGHNA, CDR2 YSLEER, per germline. V lost 2 bases, J lost 3 bases, and 10 bases stayed unmatched. This CDR3 comprises 16 residues. The DNA for the CDR3 is TGCGCCAGCAGCCAAAGCGGACGACAGGGAGACTACGAGCAGTACTTC. Protein sequence: CASSQSGRQGDYEQYF.

This rearrangement joins TRBV4-2 to TRBJ2-7, with TRBD2 matching over 10 bases. Trimming took 5 bases from V and 2 from J; bases not matched to a gene: 6. The germline gives CDR1 LGHNA, CDR2 YNFKEQ. The CDR3 contains 15 residues. For the CDR3, the DNA is TGTGCCAGCAGCTCCCTAGCGGGAGTTACCTACGAGCAGTACTTC. Translated: CASSSLAGVTYEQYF.

This chain uses TRBV15 with TRBJ2-5; 15 bases line up with TRBD2. The CDR3 is 19 residues long. Germline V gene sequence: CDR1 LNHNV, CDR2 YYDKDF (reference sequence). V gave up 3 bases and J gave up 2 bases; unmatched junction bases: 10. The CDR3 coding sequence is TGTGCCACCAGCAGCCCTCGGACTAGCGGGAGGGCGGATCAAGAGACCCAGTACTTC. Residues: CATSSPRTSGRADQETQYF.

V and J are TRBV11-2 and TRBJ1-6; D unclear. Per the germline V gene, CDR1 is SGHAT and CDR2 is FQNNGV. Trimming pared 4 bases from V and 7 bases from J, leaving 8 bases between. The CDR3 has 13 residues. CDR3 coding DNA: TGTGCCAGCAGCTGGGAGGTGAATTCACCCCTCCACTTT. Protein product: CASSWEVNSPLHF.